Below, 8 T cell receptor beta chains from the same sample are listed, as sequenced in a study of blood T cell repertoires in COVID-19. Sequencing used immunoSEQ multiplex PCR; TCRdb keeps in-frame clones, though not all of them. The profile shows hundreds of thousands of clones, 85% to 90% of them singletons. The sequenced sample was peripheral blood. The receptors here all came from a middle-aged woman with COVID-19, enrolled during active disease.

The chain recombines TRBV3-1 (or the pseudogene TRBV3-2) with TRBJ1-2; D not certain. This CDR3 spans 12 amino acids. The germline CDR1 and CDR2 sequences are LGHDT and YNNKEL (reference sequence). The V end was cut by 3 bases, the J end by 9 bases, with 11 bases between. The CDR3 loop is CASSHGSGRYTF. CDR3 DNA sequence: TGTGCCAGCAGCCACGGAAGCGGTCGCTACACCTTC.

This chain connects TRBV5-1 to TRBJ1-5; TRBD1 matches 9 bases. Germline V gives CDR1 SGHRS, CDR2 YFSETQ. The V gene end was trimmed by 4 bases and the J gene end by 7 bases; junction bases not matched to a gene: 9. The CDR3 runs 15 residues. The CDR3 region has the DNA TGCGCCAGCAGCCCGGGACAGGGAACAAGGCAGCCCCAGCATTTT. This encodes CASSPGQGTRQPQHF.

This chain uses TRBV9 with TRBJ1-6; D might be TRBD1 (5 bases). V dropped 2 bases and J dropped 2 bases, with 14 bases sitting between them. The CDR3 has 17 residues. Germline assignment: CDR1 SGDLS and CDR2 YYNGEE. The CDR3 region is CASSVREGGPYNSPLHF. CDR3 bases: TGTGCCAGCAGCGTCAGGGAGGGAGGACCCTATAATTCACCCCTCCACTTT. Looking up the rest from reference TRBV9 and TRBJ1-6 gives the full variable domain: DSGVTQTPKHLITATGQRVTLRCSPRSGDLSVYWYQQSLDQGLQFLIQYYNGEERAKGNILERFSAQQFPDLHSELNLSSLELGDSALYFCASSVREGGPYNSPLHFGNGTRLTVT.

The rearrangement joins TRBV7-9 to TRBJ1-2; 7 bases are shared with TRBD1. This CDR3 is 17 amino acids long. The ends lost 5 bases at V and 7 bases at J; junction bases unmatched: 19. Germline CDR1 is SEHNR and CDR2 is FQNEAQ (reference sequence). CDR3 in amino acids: CASSPPGQGGAGGGYTF. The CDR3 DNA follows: TGTGCCAGCAGCCCGCCTGGTCAGGGGGGCGCAGGGGGTGGCTACACCTTC.

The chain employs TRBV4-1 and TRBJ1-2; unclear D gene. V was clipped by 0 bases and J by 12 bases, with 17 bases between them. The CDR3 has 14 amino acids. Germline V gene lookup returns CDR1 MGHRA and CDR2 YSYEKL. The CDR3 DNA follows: TGCGCCAGCAGCCAAGAAGCAAGCTGGAGGTACAACACCTTC. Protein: CASSQEASWRYNTF.

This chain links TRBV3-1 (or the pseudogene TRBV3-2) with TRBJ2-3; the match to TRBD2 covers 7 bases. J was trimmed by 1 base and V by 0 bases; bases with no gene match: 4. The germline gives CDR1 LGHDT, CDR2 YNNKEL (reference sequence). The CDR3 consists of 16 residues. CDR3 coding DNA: TGTGCCAGCAGCCAAGAAGCGGGACTCCGCACAGATACGCAGTATTTT. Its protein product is CASSQEAGLRTDTQYF.

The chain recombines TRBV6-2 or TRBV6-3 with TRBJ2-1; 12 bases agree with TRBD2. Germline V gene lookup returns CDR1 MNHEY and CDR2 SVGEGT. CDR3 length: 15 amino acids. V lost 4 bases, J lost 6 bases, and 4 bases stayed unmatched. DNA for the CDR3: TGTGCCAGCAGTTCGACTAGCGGGAGCTTCAATGAGCAGTTCTTC. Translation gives CASSSTSGSFNEQFF.

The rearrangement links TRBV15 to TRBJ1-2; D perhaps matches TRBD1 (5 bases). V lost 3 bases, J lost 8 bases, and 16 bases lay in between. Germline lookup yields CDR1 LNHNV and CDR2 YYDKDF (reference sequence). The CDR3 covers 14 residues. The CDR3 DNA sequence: TGTGCCACCAGCAGGTCCCTCGCGGGGGGAGGCTACACCTTC. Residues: CATSRSLAGGGYTF.